This TCR beta chain is drawn from a study of beta chain features in type 1 diabetes. The entirety of the isolated RNA underwent reverse transcription, so expressed TCRB transcripts were sequenced. Data came from immunoSEQ multiplex PCR; TCRdb stores just in-frame clones and leaves some out. In the table there are 500,000 to 700,000 clones, less than 20% of which are singletons. Study results and limitations: The study found fewer insertions and more deletions at VDJ junctions in type 1 diabetes patients. Healthy donors had naive, central memory and Treg TCRB repertoires that appeared less similar than those seen among patients.

Concerning this clone: Its antigen is still unknown.

V lost 0 bases and J 8 bases, leaving 12 bases between the germline ends. Germline values: CDR1 SGDLS, CDR2 YYNGEE. This CDR3 is 14 amino acids long. Material for sequencing was naive CD4+ T cells from blood. This TCR came from a young man in good health. J is TRBJ2-1 and V is TRBV9, with D possibly matching TRBD2 (6 bases). CDR3 in amino acids: CASSVAEGRDEQFF. The CDR3 DNA reads as TGTGCCAGCAGCGTAGCGGAGGGTAGGGATGAGCAGTTCTTC.